The source of this T cell receptor (beta chain) is a study of shared clonotypes between healthy human individuals. Turning to the study itself: For every donor, three CD4 naive, three CD4 memory, two CD8 naive and one CD8 memory plates were used. General study points: Several donors held approximately 4.6% of naive CD4 clonotypes in common.

For this clone: The target antigen is unknown.

Generated by immunoSEQ multiplex PCR, the TCRdb table keeps only in-frame clones and is missing some. The sample comprises about 2.4 million clones, roughly 93% of which are singletons, and approximately 0.35% rests with the top ten. The sequencing sample was made of naive CD4+ T cells from PBMCs. Subset described: CD45RA+ positively selected. The TCR sequence derives from a man aged 18 to 29 in good health. Some clones in this sample may be carry-over from other donors' samples.

Here the CDR3 reads CASSSPSGREEEFF. CDR3 bases: TGTGCCAGCAGCTCACCTAGCGGGAGGGAAGAGGAGTTCTTC. V gene TRBV5-4 combines with J gene TRBJ2-1, with 12 bases matching TRBD2. Germline V CDR1 and CDR2: SGHNT, YYREEE (reference sequence). V lost 3 bases, J lost 14 bases, and 9 bases stayed unmatched. CDR3 length equals 14 residues.